This TCR beta chain is from a study of blood T cell repertoires in COVID-19. Overall study: The United States, Italy and Spain were the sources of the acute and convalescent COVID-19 samples. T cells, B-cell-depleted T cells, or PBMCs supplied cDNA or gDNA.

Authors' data handling: Estimates of nucleated cell counts were drawn from the amplification of reference gene primers. The repertoire was sequenced with immunoSEQ multiplex PCR; TCRdb's copy has only in-frame clones and lacks some. The D gene and trimming were derived from the DNA, and the V and J assignments and clone size from that table. This table holds about 130,000 clones, 85% found once. This CDR3 spans 16 amino acids. CDR1 MNHEY and CDR2 SVGEGT come from the germline V gene. V was clipped by 6 bases and J by 5 bases, with 17 bases between them. The clonotype comes from a woman over 75 with acute or convalescent COVID-19. The gene calls are TRBV6-2 or TRBV6-3 and TRBJ1-6, with D maybe TRBD1 (6 bases). Sequenced: peripheral blood. The CDR3: CASSINQGRNNSPLHF. CDR3 sequence (DNA): TGTGCCAGCAGCATCAATCAGGGGCGAAATAATTCACCCCTCCACTTT.